Listed here are 5 T cell receptor beta chains from one sample, sequenced in a study of T cell responses to AZD1222 COVID-19 vaccine (dated by TCRdb to the early 2020s). The method was the immunoSEQ multiplex PCR assay. What TCRdb holds here is the immuneACCESS table cut down to in-frame rearrangements. Part of the clones is not present; checked against another copy, under half of the missing clones reflect an unresolved V gene, and the others are unexplained. This sample is represented by tens of thousands of clones; roughly 89% of them were singletons. The ten largest clones take up roughly a tenth of the sample. The sample's time point label, in plain terms: about 28 days (+/-7) after the second vaccine dose. The sequences come from peripheral blood, collected 28 days after the second AZD1222 dose. These receptors all come from an adult who received the AZD1222 COVID-19 vaccine.

The chain has TRBV7-9 and TRBJ2-5; unclear D gene. V dropped 5 bases and J dropped 1 base, with 8 bases sitting between them. The germline V gene has CDR1 SEHNR and CDR2 FQNEAQ (reference sequence). This CDR3 is built from 13 residues. The CDR3 region has the DNA TGTGCCAGCAGCCCCCCAGGCCAAGAGACCCAGTACTTC. The encoded protein is CASSPPGQETQYF.

This clone occurred once. The chain is built from TRBV3-1 (or the pseudogene TRBV3-2) and TRBJ2-7; D uncertain. CDR3 length: 16 residues. Looked up from germline, CDR1 is LGHDT and CDR2 is YNNKEL (reference sequence). The V and J ends lost 7 bases and 3 bases respectively, with 22 bases between them. CDR3 sequence: CASTRWVFQKVYEQYF. CDR3 nucleotide sequence: TGTGCCAGCACCCGATGGGTCTTTCAAAAGGTCTACGAGCAGTACTTC.

The rearrangement joins TRBV5-1 to TRBJ1-4, with D possibly TRBD1 on 6 matching bases. From germline, CDR1 is SGHRS and CDR2 YFSETQ. Trimming shortened V by 3 bases and J by 11 bases, and 20 bases separated the two germline ends. CDR3 length: 15 amino acids. The chain's CDR3 is CASSSTGISPGKLFF. The CDR3 DNA follows: TGCGCCAGCAGCTCAACAGGGATCTCCCCGGGGAAACTGTTTTTT.

The chain links TRBV5-1 to TRBJ1-2, with a possible D match to TRBD1 (6 bases). The CDR3 sequence is 15 residues long. V gave up 3 bases and J gave up 4 bases, with 16 bases separating them. The V gene's germline CDR1 is SGHRS and CDR2 YFSETQ. Written as DNA, the CDR3 is TGCGCCAGCAGCTCTACAGGGTTCGGCGGCTATGGCTACACCTTC. It specifies CASSSTGFGGYGYTF.

The chain recombines TRBV7-3 with TRBJ2-3, with a tentative D call TRBD1 (6 bases). The CDR3 totals 15 residues. Trimming left V 1 base short and J 1 base short, with 9 bases between. Germline CDR1 and CDR2: SGHTA and FQGTGA. The CDR3 DNA sequence: TGTGCCAGCAGCTTAAGGGGGCCGGGCACAGATACGCAGTATTTT. Translation gives CASSLRGPGTDTQYF.